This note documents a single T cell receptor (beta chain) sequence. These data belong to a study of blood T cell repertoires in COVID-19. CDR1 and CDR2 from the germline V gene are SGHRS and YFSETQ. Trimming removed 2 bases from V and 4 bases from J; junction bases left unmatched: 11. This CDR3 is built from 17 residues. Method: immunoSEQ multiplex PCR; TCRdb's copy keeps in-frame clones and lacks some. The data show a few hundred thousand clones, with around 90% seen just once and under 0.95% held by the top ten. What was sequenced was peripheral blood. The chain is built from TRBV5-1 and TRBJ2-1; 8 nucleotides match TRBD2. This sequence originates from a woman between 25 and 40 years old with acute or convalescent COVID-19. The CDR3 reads CASSFWSRSSGYNEQFF. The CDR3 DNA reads TGCGCCAGCAGCTTTTGGTCCCGGTCTAGCGGGTACAATGAGCAGTTCTTC.